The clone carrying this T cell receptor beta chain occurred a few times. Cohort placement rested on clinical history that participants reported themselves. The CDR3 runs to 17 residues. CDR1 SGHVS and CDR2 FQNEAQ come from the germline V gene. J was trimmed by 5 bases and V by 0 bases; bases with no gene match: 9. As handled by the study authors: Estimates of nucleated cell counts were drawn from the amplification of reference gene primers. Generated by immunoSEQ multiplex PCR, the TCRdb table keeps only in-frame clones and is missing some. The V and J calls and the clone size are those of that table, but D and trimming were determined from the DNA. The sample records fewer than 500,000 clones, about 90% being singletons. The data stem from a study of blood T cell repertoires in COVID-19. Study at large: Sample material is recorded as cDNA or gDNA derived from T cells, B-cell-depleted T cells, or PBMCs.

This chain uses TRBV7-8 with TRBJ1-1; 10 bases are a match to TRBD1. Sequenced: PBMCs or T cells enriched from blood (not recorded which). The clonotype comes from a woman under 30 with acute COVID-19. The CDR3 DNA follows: TGTGCCAGCAGCTTAGCGGTAGGGGACAGGGGAGATACTGAAGCTTTCTTT. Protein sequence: CASSLAVGDRGDTEAFF.